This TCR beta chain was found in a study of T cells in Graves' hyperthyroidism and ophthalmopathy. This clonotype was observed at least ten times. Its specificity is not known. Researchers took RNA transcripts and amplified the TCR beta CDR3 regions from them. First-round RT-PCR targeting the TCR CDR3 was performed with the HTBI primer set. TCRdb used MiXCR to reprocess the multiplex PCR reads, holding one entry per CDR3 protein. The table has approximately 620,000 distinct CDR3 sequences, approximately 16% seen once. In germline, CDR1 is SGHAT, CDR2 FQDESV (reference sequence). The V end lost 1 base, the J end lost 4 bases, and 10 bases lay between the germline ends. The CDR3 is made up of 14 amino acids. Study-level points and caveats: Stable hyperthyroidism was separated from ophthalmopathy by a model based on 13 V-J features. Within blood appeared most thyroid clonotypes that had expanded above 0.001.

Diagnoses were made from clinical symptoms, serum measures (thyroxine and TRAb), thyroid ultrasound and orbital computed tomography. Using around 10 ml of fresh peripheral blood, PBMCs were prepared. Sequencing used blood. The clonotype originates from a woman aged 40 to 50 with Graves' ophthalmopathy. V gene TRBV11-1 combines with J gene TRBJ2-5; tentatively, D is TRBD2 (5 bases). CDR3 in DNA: TGTGCCAGCAGCTTAGAGCGCCGGGGAGAGACCCAGTACTTC. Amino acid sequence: CASSLERRGETQYF.